This T cell receptor (beta chain) was identified in a study of OX40 agonist ivuxolimab in advanced cancers. Study in general: Melanoma, hepatocellular carcinoma, head and neck or renal cell cancer occurred in dose-escalation patients.

Autoimmune disease history or systemic immunosuppression meant exclusion. The timepoints at which blood was sampled were baseline, cycle 4 day 1, and cycle 7 day 1. Data came from immunoSEQ multiplex PCR; TCRdb stores just in-frame clones and leaves some out. Of over 65,000 clones in the sample, roughly 90% are singletons; the top ten hold approximately 0.25%. Germline CDR1 and CDR2: MNHEY and SMNVEV (reference sequence). V was clipped by 2 bases and J by 5 bases, with 18 bases between them. The CDR3 runs to 16 residues. The gene calls are TRBV27 and TRBJ1-1, with D possibly TRBD1 on 6 matching bases. The sample consisted of CD4+ or CD8+ T cells sorted from blood, taken in a trial of the OX40 agonist ivuxolimab. This receptor was identified in an adult with an advanced solid tumor such as melanoma, head and neck, liver or kidney cancer. The CDR3 nucleotides read TGTGCCAGCAGTTTAAGAGTAGCGGGGGGCCAAACTGAAGCTTTCTTT. Its translation: CASSLRVAGGQTEAFF.